A single sample gave rise to the 29 T cell receptor beta chains below, sequenced in a study of blood T cell repertoires in COVID-19. Sequenced by immunoSEQ multiplex PCR; TCRdb stores in-frame clones only, minus some. The data show about 130,000 clones, with approximately 86% seen just once and roughly 11% held by the top ten. Sequenced material: peripheral blood. The source is a woman between 70 and 85 years old with COVID-19, enrolled during active disease.

This clone occurred once. J is TRBJ2-2 and V is TRBV5-5, with a possible D match to TRBD1 (5 bases). The V gene's germline CDR1 is SGHKS and CDR2 YYEKEE (reference sequence). The V end lost 1 base, the J end lost 6 bases, and 13 bases lay between the germline ends. CDR3 length: 15 amino acids. CDR3 in DNA: TGTGCCAGCAGCTTGAATGTTGGGGCCCCCGGGGAGCTGTTTTTT. It is translated as CASSLNVGAPGELFF.

The genes are TRBV3-1 (or the pseudogene TRBV3-2) and TRBJ1-4; TRBD1 aligns across 8 bases. The V gene end was trimmed by 1 base and the J gene end by 7 bases; junction bases not matched to a gene: 11. The CDR3 totals 17 residues. Germline V gene lookup returns CDR1 LGHDT and CDR2 YNNKEL (reference sequence). The CDR3 loop is CASSQGQGASRREKLFF. CDR3 DNA: TGTGCCAGCAGCCAAGGGCAGGGGGCATCTCGGCGTGAAAAACTGTTTTTT.

The table lists this clone with a count of one. This chain connects TRBV30 to TRBJ1-2; D perhaps matches TRBD1 (6 bases). This CDR3 has 15 residues. CDR1 GTSNPN and CDR2 SVGIG come from the germline V gene (reference sequence). V lost 0 bases, J lost 8 bases, and 19 bases lay in between. CDR3 amino acids: CAWSVTRGPHGGYTF. CDR3 DNA: TGTGCCTGGAGTGTTACCAGGGGCCCCCATGGAGGCTACACCTTC.

This clone has only a few counts. V and J are TRBV2 and TRBJ2-5, with TRBD1 identical over 11 bases. Looked up from germline, CDR1 is SNHLY and CDR2 is FYNNEI. The CDR3 is 15 amino acids. The junction had 6 bases not matched to a gene; V was cut back by 4 bases and J by 5 bases. Here the CDR3 DNA reads TGTGCCAGCAGTGTTGGGACAGGGGGTTTGGAGACCCAGTACTTC. This translates into CASSVGTGGLETQYF.

This clone was detected once. The rearrangement uses TRBV2 and TRBJ1-1; TRBD1 aligns across 8 bases. The CDR3 runs to 15 residues. Germline V gives CDR1 SNHLY, CDR2 FYNNEI. V lost 7 bases, J lost 7 bases, and 14 bases stayed unmatched. In DNA, the CDR3 is TGTGCCAGCAAGGCGGAAAGGGGACAGGCCCTTGAAGCTTTCTTT. Protein: CASKAERGQALEAFF.

The chain is built from TRBV9 and TRBJ2-2; tentative D call: TRBD1 (7 bases). The CDR3 sequence is 16 residues long. V lost 0 bases and J 5 bases, leaving 14 bases between the germline ends. Germline CDR1 reads SGDLS; CDR2 reads YYNGEE. The CDR3 region is CASSVEVAGGTGELFF. In nucleotides, the CDR3 is TGTGCCAGCAGCGTAGAAGTAGCAGGGGGGACCGGGGAGCTGTTTTTT.

This sequence joins TRBV28 and TRBJ1-5; 9 bases match TRBD1. The CDR3 runs 16 residues. Per the germline V gene, CDR1 is MDHEN and CDR2 is SYDVKM. J gave up 3 bases and V 3 bases, and 6 bases lay outside the gene matches. The chain's CDR3 is CASSFRTGAFNQPQHF. CDR3 DNA: TGTGCCAGCAGTTTCCGGACAGGGGCCTTCAATCAGCCCCAGCATTTT.

This chain links TRBV5-8 with TRBJ2-5, with D hard to call. The V gene's germline CDR1 is SGHTS and CDR2 YDEGEE. The CDR3 is 14 residues long. V lost 0 bases to trimming and J lost 5 bases, with 11 bases between them. The CDR3 spells CASSLGGPGETQYF. DNA for the CDR3: TGTGCCAGCAGCTTGGGCGGCCCCGGGGAGACCCAGTACTTC.

The CDR3 here is CAIRAGQGRTEAFF. CDR3 sequence (DNA): TGTGCCATCAGGGCGGGACAGGGTAGGACTGAAGCTTTCTTT. This chain joins TRBV10-3 and TRBJ1-1; 9 bases line up with TRBD1. This CDR3 has 14 residues. In germline, CDR1 is ENHRY, CDR2 SYGVKD. With 6 bases clipped from V and 5 bases from J, the junction kept 7 bases outside the gene matches.

The J gene is TRBJ2-3, the V gene TRBV4-2; weak D call: TRBD1 (6 bases). The V end was cut by 0 bases, the J end by 1 base, with 11 bases between. The CDR3 has 16 residues. Germline CDR1 is LGHNA and CDR2 is YNFKEQ. The DNA of the CDR3 is TGTGCCAGCAGCCAAGAGGTACAGGGAGGCACAGATACGCAGTATTTT. Amino acids: CASSQEVQGGTDTQYF.

The V call is TRBV5-1, the J call TRBJ1-2, with D perhaps TRBD1 (6 bases). V was trimmed by 6 bases and J by 7 bases, leaving 13 bases between them. CDR1 is SGHRS, CDR2 YFSETQ, per germline. The CDR3 is 12 amino acids. The CDR3 nucleotides are TGCGCCAGCAATCAGGGGCAAGGTGGCTACACCTTC. It yields the protein CASNQGQGGYTF.

The chain employs TRBV3-1 (or the pseudogene TRBV3-2) and TRBJ1-5; perhaps TRBD1 as D (5 bases). In germline, CDR1 is LGHDT, CDR2 YNNKEL (reference sequence). V lost 1 base, J lost 5 bases, and 9 bases lay in between. The CDR3 totals 14 residues. The CDR3 spells CASSQGTTHQPQHF. CDR3 nucleotide sequence: TGTGCCAGCAGCCAAGGGACAACGCATCAGCCCCAGCATTTT.

V gene TRBV15 combines with J gene TRBJ2-5; 9 positions agree with TRBD1. The V gene end was trimmed by 1 base and the J gene end by 5 bases; junction bases not matched to a gene: 14. This CDR3 has 18 amino acids. Germline V gene data show CDR1 as LNHNV and CDR2 as YYDKDF (reference sequence). As DNA, the CDR3 is TGTGCCACCAGCAGAGTACAGGGGGCTATGAGGGGACGGGAGACCCAGTACTTC. Its translation is CATSRVQGAMRGRETQYF.

The chain has TRBV6-6 and TRBJ1-5; 7 bases map to TRBD1. V shed 6 bases, J shed 7 bases, and the junction held 9 bases outside the gene matches. The CDR3 totals 14 residues. Germline CDR1 and CDR2: MNHNY and SVGAGI (reference sequence). CDR3 sequence reads: CASSLDRVYQPQHF. The CDR3 DNA sequence: TGTGCCAGCAGCCTAGACAGGGTTTACCAGCCCCAGCATTTT.

The rearrangement uses TRBV28 and TRBJ1-1, with TRBD1 matching over 7 bases. The CDR3 loop spans 14 amino acids. Germline V lookup: CDR1 MDHEN, CDR2 SYDVKM. V lost 3 bases, J lost 1 base, and 2 bases stayed unmatched. CDR3 residues: CASSFGTENTEAFF. The CDR3 nucleotides are TGTGCCAGCAGTTTTGGGACAGAGAACACTGAAGCTTTCTTT.

The chain joins TRBV2 to TRBJ1-4, with 7 bases that match TRBD1. This CDR3 spans 15 amino acids. Germline trimming cut 4 bases from V and 8 bases from J; bases unmatched to any gene: 10. CDR1 is SNHLY, CDR2 FYNNEI, per germline. The CDR3 nucleotides read TGTGCCAGCAGTGGGGAGGCAGGGGGTGGCGAAAAACTGTTTTTT. It translates to CASSGEAGGGEKLFF.

The rearrangement uses TRBV2 and TRBJ1-2; D is undetermined. CDR1 is SNHLY and CDR2 is FYNNEI in the germline V gene. Trimming pared 8 bases from V and 4 bases from J, leaving 17 bases between. The CDR3 contains 14 residues. In nucleotides, the CDR3 is TGTGCCAGCGCTATAATATTGGAGGTCTATGGCTACACCTTC. Residues: CASAIILEVYGYTF.

This clone has a single count. This rearrangement joins TRBV4-1 to TRBJ2-1, with 7 positions matching TRBD1. The V segment lost 1 base and the J segment 10 bases; nucleotides outside the gene matches: 13. This CDR3 has 16 residues. Germline V lookup: CDR1 MGHRA, CDR2 YSYEKL. The CDR3, as DNA: TGCGCCAGCAGCCAAGGACCGGGACAGCGATCATCCGAGCAGTTCTTC. Translated, it gives CASSQGPGQRSSEQFF.

The rearrangement links TRBV10-3 to TRBJ1-6; D unclear. This CDR3 has 14 residues. Trimming stripped 2 bases from V and 8 bases from J, with 10 bases between. Germline values: CDR1 ENHRY, CDR2 SYGVKD. The CDR3 DNA reads TGTGCCATCAGTGAGCGGGTCTCGGATTCACCCCTCCACTTT. It translates to CAISERVSDSPLHF.

V is TRBV2 and J is TRBJ1-5; 9 positions agree with TRBD1. Germline values: CDR1 SNHLY, CDR2 FYNNEI. Trimming removed 5 bases from V and 6 bases from J; junction bases left unmatched: 8. This CDR3 spans 15 amino acids. CDR3 DNA sequence: TGTGCCAGCAGTTCCCGGGACAGGGTTGTTCAGCCCCAGCATTTT. Translating it yields CASSSRDRVVQPQHF.

The chain links TRBV3-1 (or the pseudogene TRBV3-2) to TRBJ2-7; 7 bases are shared with TRBD2. Trimming took 4 bases from V and 5 from J; bases not matched to a gene: 5. CDR3 length: 13 amino acids. Germline V gives CDR1 LGHDT, CDR2 YNNKEL (reference sequence). CDR3 nucleotides: TGTGCCAGCAGCCCGCCCGCGGGGGACGAGCAGTACTTC. Translation: CASSPPAGDEQYF.

The V and J genes are TRBV5-4 and TRBJ2-3, with 11 bases matching TRBD2. Trimming took 0 bases from V and 3 from J; bases not matched to a gene: 6. Germline V gene lookup returns CDR1 SGHNT and CDR2 YYREEE (reference sequence). This CDR3 is 17 amino acids long. The CDR3 sequence is CASSLVLAGGGTDTQYF. The DNA for the CDR3 is TGTGCCAGCAGCTTGGTCCTAGCGGGGGGCGGGACAGATACGCAGTATTTT.

This chain links TRBV30 with TRBJ1-4, with D perhaps matching TRBD1 (6 bases). The V end was cut by 7 bases, the J end by 3 bases, with 12 bases between. This CDR3 comprises 13 residues. Germline lookup yields CDR1 GTSNPN and CDR2 SVGIG (reference sequence). The CDR3: CAFRDIPNEKLFF. Written as DNA, the CDR3 is TGTGCCTTCCGGGACATCCCTAATGAAAAACTGTTTTTT.

This clone was seen just once. The J gene is TRBJ2-1, the V gene TRBV6-6, with TRBD2 as a possible D gene (5 bases). Germline V lookup: CDR1 MNHNY, CDR2 SVGAGI (reference sequence). The V gene lost 5 bases and the J gene lost 6 bases, with 17 bases spanning the gap. CDR3 length equals 15 residues. This CDR3 is CASSQTKLAGNEQFF. The CDR3 nucleotides are TGTGCCAGCAGTCAGACTAAGCTTGCGGGCAATGAGCAGTTCTTC.

The chain couples TRBV9 to TRBJ2-1; no reliable D call. The CDR3 is made up of 15 amino acids. The germline V gene has CDR1 SGDLS and CDR2 YYNGEE. The V end lost 0 bases, the J end lost 3 bases, and 10 bases lay between the germline ends. The CDR3 bases are TGTGCCAGCAGCGTAGCTCAGGCCGTCTACAATGAGCAGTTCTTC. This sequence encodes CASSVAQAVYNEQFF.

This clone was detected once. Other nucleotide sequences from this sample produce the same CDR3. The chain employs TRBV5-1 and TRBJ1-6; 9 bases are a match to TRBD1. The CDR3 length is 15 residues. The germline V gene has CDR1 SGHRS and CDR2 YFSETQ. Losses at the gene ends were 0 bases for V and 7 bases for J; bases not matched to a gene: 2. This chain's CDR3 is CASSLDGQGNSPLHF. The DNA of the CDR3 is TGCGCCAGCAGCTTGGATGGACAGGGGAATTCACCCCTCCACTTT.

The V gene is TRBV2, the J gene TRBJ2-1; D possibly corresponds to TRBD2 (5 bases). There are 15 residues in the CDR3. In germline, CDR1 is SNHLY, CDR2 FYNNEI. V was clipped by 7 bases and J by 8 bases, with 21 bases between them. The CDR3: CASILRDALLDEQFF. The CDR3 nucleotides are TGTGCCAGCATTCTCCGGGATGCCCTCTTAGATGAGCAGTTCTTC.

The chain recombines TRBV6-5 with TRBJ2-1; TRBD2 matches at 11 bases. The CDR3 totals 14 residues. V lost 11 bases, J lost 7 bases, and 10 bases stayed unmatched. Germline V gene sequence: CDR1 MNHEY, CDR2 SVGAGI. Here the CDR3 DNA reads TGTGCCGGACATAGCGGGGGGGTGAGGAATGAGCAGTTCTTC. As protein: CAGHSGGVRNEQFF.

The chain links TRBV5-1 to TRBJ1-5; D not resolved. CDR1 is SGHRS, CDR2 YFSETQ, per germline. The V gene lost 0 bases and the J gene lost 4 bases, with 11 bases spanning the gap. The CDR3 is 15 residues long. In DNA, the CDR3 is TGCGCCAGCAGCTTGGTACCAGGTACTAATCAGCCCCAGCATTTT. This codes for CASSLVPGTNQPQHF. The whole variable domain, filled in from reference TRBV5-1 and TRBJ1-5, reads KAGVTQTPRYLIKTRGQQVTLSCSPISGHRSVSWYQQTPGQGLQFLFEYFSETQRNKGNFPGRFSGRQFSNSRSEMNVSTLELGDSALYLCASSLVPGTNQPQHFGDGTRLSIL.